What follows are 27 T cell receptor beta chains derived from one specimen sequenced in a study of blood T cell repertoires in COVID-19 (dated by TCRdb to the early 2020s). Library preparation was by the immunoSEQ multiplex PCR assay. This immuneACCESS table, as held by TCRdb, lists in-frame sequences with V and J called but not all clones. Of the missing ones, under half trace to an unresolved V gene in checked studies; the others have no known cause. The sample table contains roughly 150,000 clones; only one count was recorded for around 90% of them. The leading ten clones occupy less than 5% of the sample. The specimen was PBMCs or T cells enriched from blood (not recorded which). The receptors were sampled from a woman aged 35 to 49 who had been exposed to COVID-19.

This clone was seen once. J is TRBJ2-7 and V is TRBV2, with 14 nucleotides matching TRBD2. CDR1 SNHLY and CDR2 FYNNEI come from the germline V gene. The CDR3 covers 14 residues. J lost 4 bases, V lost 6 bases, and 2 bases had no gene match. In DNA form, the CDR3 reads TGTGCCAGCAGGGGGACTAGCGGGGGTTACGAGCAGTACTTC. Amino acids: CASRGTSGGYEQYF.

The rearrangement joins TRBV10-3 to TRBJ2-3; TRBD2 might be the D (6 bases). Germline lookup yields CDR1 ENHRY and CDR2 SYGVKD. The CDR3 is 12 residues long. V was shortened by 9 bases and J by 2 bases, with 9 bases between the two germline ends. CDR3 in amino acids: CAIAGATDTQYF. CDR3 DNA sequence: TGTGCCATAGCGGGCGCCACAGATACGCAGTATTTT.

V is TRBV7-8 and J is TRBJ2-1, with 9 bases identical to TRBD2. Looked up from germline, CDR1 is SGHVS and CDR2 is FQNEAQ. CDR3 size: 15 residues. V gave up 0 bases and J gave up 4 bases; unmatched junction bases: 1. CDR3 coding DNA: TGTGCCAGCAGCTTAGCAGCGGGGGGTTACAATGAGCAGTTCTTC. It codes for CASSLAAGGYNEQFF.

This sequence joins TRBV6-5 and TRBJ2-2; D might be TRBD1 (6 bases). The CDR3 has 13 amino acids. Germline lookup yields CDR1 MNHEY and CDR2 SVGAGI. Deletions cut 8 bases from V and 4 bases from J, with 11 bases between. The CDR3 nucleotides are TGTGCCAGCCTACAGGGTGGCACCGGGGAGCTGTTTTTT. This gives the protein CASLQGGTGELFF.

The V gene is TRBV5-1, the J gene TRBJ2-1; 11 bases match TRBD2. The CDR3 totals 16 residues. Looked up from germline, CDR1 is SGHRS and CDR2 is YFSETQ. V shed 0 bases, J shed 3 bases, and the junction held 2 bases outside the gene matches. The CDR3 DNA reads TGCGCCAGCAGCTTGGTGGGGACTAGCGGCTACAATGAGCAGTTCTTC. It translates to CASSLVGTSGYNEQFF. Full variable domain (remainder filled in from reference TRBV5-1 and TRBJ2-1): KAGVTQTPRYLIKTRGQQVTLSCSPISGHRSVSWYQQTPGQGLQFLFEYFSETQRNKGNFPGRFSGRQFSNSRSEMNVSTLELGDSALYLCASSLVGTSGYNEQFFGPGTRLTVL.

This sequence joins TRBV28 and TRBJ1-5; 9 nucleotides match TRBD1. Germline CDR1 MDHEN, CDR2 SYDVKM. The J segment lost 0 bases and the V segment lost 3 bases, leaving 3 bases of the junction unmatched. The length of the CDR3 is 16 residues. This CDR3 reads CASSFRTGVSNQPQHF. CDR3 bases: TGTGCCAGCAGTTTCCGGACAGGGGTTAGCAATCAGCCCCAGCATTTT.

The genes are TRBV4-2 and TRBJ2-1, with TRBD2 matching 14 bases. The germline V gene encodes CDR1 LGHNA and CDR2 YNFKEQ. CDR3 size: 18 residues. Trimming cost V 3 bases and J 0 bases; bases outside gene matches: 4. The chain's CDR3 is CASSQGTSGRSSYNEQFF. CDR3 nucleotides: TGTGCCAGCAGCCAGGGGACTAGCGGGAGAAGCTCCTACAATGAGCAGTTCTTC.

The gene calls are TRBV6-5 and TRBJ2-7; 13 bases align to TRBD2. The CDR3 sequence is 14 residues long. V gave up 6 bases and J gave up 2 bases; unmatched junction bases: 1. The germline V gene encodes CDR1 MNHEY and CDR2 SVGAGI. As DNA, the CDR3 is TGTGCCAGCAGGGGGACTAGCGGGGCCTACGAGCAGTACTTC. Its protein is CASRGTSGAYEQYF.

The chain couples TRBV12-3 or TRBV12-4 to TRBJ1-2; no clear D. V was pared by 2 bases and J by 4 bases, with 8 bases between. The CDR3 is made up of 13 amino acids. DNA of the CDR3: TGTGCCAGCAGTTTACAGGTCGCCTATGGCTACACCTTC. Amino acid sequence: CASSLQVAYGYTF.

V is TRBV29-1 and J is TRBJ1-1; D remains unclear. In germline, CDR1 is SQVTM, CDR2 ANQGSEA. Deletions cut 6 bases from V and 0 bases from J, with 11 bases between. The CDR3 covers 13 residues. CDR3 residues: CSVAPLMNTEAFF. CDR3 nucleotides: TGCAGCGTGGCTCCTCTTATGAACACTGAAGCTTTCTTT.

The V and J genes are TRBV14 and TRBJ2-7; 10 bases match TRBD2. The CDR3 is made up of 15 amino acids. Germline V CDR1 and CDR2: SGHDN, FVKESK. The V segment lost 2 bases and the J segment 4 bases; nucleotides outside the gene matches: 5. The CDR3 DNA follows: TGTGCCAGCAGCCAACCACTAGCGGGGTGGTACGAGCAGTACTTC. Encoded protein: CASSQPLAGWYEQYF.

The chain links TRBV10-3 to TRBJ1-5, with 8 positions matching TRBD1. Germline assignment: CDR1 ENHRY and CDR2 SYGVKD. J lost 3 bases, V lost 10 bases, and 5 bases had no gene match. CDR3 length: 13 residues. This CDR3 is CATMDRANQPQHF. For the CDR3, the DNA is TGTGCCACTATGGACAGGGCCAATCAGCCCCAGCATTTT.

The genes are TRBV6-2 or TRBV6-3 and TRBJ1-6; D remains unclear. From germline, CDR1 is MNHEY and CDR2 SVGEGT. With 6 bases removed from V and 3 bases from J, the gap between germline ends came to 15 bases. This CDR3 is 16 amino acids long. CDR3 sequence (DNA): TGTGCCAGCAGCCTTAACGTCGGTCTCTATAATTCACCCCTCCACTTT. Residues: CASSLNVGLYNSPLHF.

This rearrangement joins TRBV15 to TRBJ1-5; D gene ambiguous. There are 13 residues in the CDR3. The germline V and J ends were trimmed by 5 bases and 2 bases, with 7 bases remaining between them. The germline V gene encodes CDR1 LNHNV and CDR2 YYDKDF (reference sequence). The CDR3 sequence is CATSPGGNQPQHF. The CDR3 DNA reads as TGTGCCACCAGCCCCGGGGGCAATCAGCCCCAGCATTTT.

This sequence joins TRBV6-5 and TRBJ2-7, with D possibly being TRBD1 (6 bases). Trimming shortened V by 6 bases and J by 0 bases, and 12 bases separated the two germline ends. The CDR3 is made up of 14 amino acids. In germline, CDR1 is MNHEY, CDR2 SVGAGI. The DNA of the CDR3 is TGTGCCAGCAGAAGACAGGTCTCCTCCTACGAGCAGTACTTC. This translates into CASRRQVSSYEQYF.

V is TRBV10-3 and J is TRBJ2-7; the match to TRBD1 covers 10 bases. From germline, CDR1 is ENHRY and CDR2 SYGVKD. This CDR3 is built from 17 residues. Trimming at V came to 4 bases and at J to 0 bases, leaving 9 bases not matched to a gene. The CDR3 DNA follows: TGTGCCATCAGTGGAAAACCCGGGACAGGGGACTCCTACGAGCAGTACTTC. It specifies CAISGKPGTGDSYEQYF.

V is TRBV5-8 and J is TRBJ2-5, with TRBD1 matching 8 bases. CDR1 is SGHTS, CDR2 YDEGEE, per germline. This CDR3 is built from 13 residues. The J segment lost 3 bases and the V segment lost 4 bases, leaving 2 bases of the junction unmatched. The CDR3 coding sequence is TGTGCCAGCAGCGGGACAGGCGAAGAGACCCAGTACTTC. This encodes CASSGTGEETQYF.

The chain combines TRBV15 with TRBJ2-5; TRBD2 is a possible D gene (6 bases). The V end lost 3 bases, the J end lost 2 bases, and 19 bases lay between the germline ends. Per germline, CDR1 LNHNV and CDR2 YYDKDF (reference sequence). There are 17 residues in the CDR3. CDR3 DNA sequence: TGTGCCACCAGCAGGGACGGCGGTAGCGGACTTCAAGAGACCCAGTACTTC. Its protein is CATSRDGGSGLQETQYF. The full variable domain, rest sourced from reference TRBV15 and TRBJ2-5, is DAMVIQNPRYQVTQFGKPVTLSCSQTLNHNVMYWYQQKSSQAPKLLFHYYDKDFNNEADTPDNFQSRRPNTSFCFLDIRSPGLGDTAMYLCATSRDGGSGLQETQYFGPGTRLLVL.

J is TRBJ1-3 and V is TRBV29-1, with D unresolved. The germline V and J ends were trimmed by 4 bases and 4 bases, with 8 bases remaining between them. The germline gives CDR1 SQVTM, CDR2 ANQGSEA. The CDR3 length is 12 residues. CDR3 sequence reads: CSVVGGGNTIYF. The CDR3 bases are TGCAGCGTTGTAGGCGGGGGAAACACCATATATTTT.

The CDR3 DNA reads TGTGCCAGCAGCTTAGGGGACAGTCCCTCCTACGAGCAGTACTTC. Its protein is CASSLGDSPSYEQYF. The chain joins TRBV7-9 to TRBJ2-7, with TRBD1 matching over 7 bases. Unmatched junction bases numbered 3, after V lost 1 base and J lost 0 bases. CDR3 length equals 15 residues. Germline V gives CDR1 SEHNR, CDR2 FQNEAQ (reference sequence).

The genes are TRBV27 and TRBJ1-1; TRBD1 is a possible D gene (6 bases). The CDR3 spans 13 residues. CDR1 MNHEY and CDR2 SMNVEV come from the germline V gene (reference sequence). V gave up 0 bases and J gave up 7 bases, with 9 bases separating them. The CDR3 sequence is CASSLSGQREAFF. CDR3 DNA sequence: TGTGCCAGCAGTTTATCGGGACAACGTGAAGCTTTCTTT.

The CDR3 DNA reads TGTGCCAGCAGTTATGCCGGGACAGGGATGAACACTGAAGCTTTCTTT. Its translation: CASSYAGTGMNTEAFF. The chain carries TRBV6-5 and TRBJ1-1; 9 bases map to TRBD1. Trimming at V came to 3 bases and at J to 0 bases, leaving 5 bases not matched to a gene. CDR1 is MNHEY, CDR2 SVGAGI, per germline. The length of the CDR3 is 16 residues.

The chain joins TRBV28 to TRBJ2-7, with a tentative D call TRBD1 (6 bases). CDR3 size: 15 residues. The germline V gene encodes CDR1 MDHEN and CDR2 SYDVKM. Trimming shortened V by 6 bases and J by 4 bases, and 19 bases separated the two germline ends. CDR3 in amino acids: CASRPSQGVVYEQYF. The CDR3 nucleotides are TGTGCCAGCAGACCATCACAGGGCGTTGTATACGAGCAGTACTTC.

This chain links TRBV3-1 (or the pseudogene TRBV3-2) with TRBJ1-2; D remains ambiguous. V was trimmed by 0 bases and J by 8 bases, leaving 10 bases between them. Germline V gene sequence: CDR1 LGHDT, CDR2 YNNKEL (reference sequence). The CDR3 runs 13 residues. The CDR3 is CASSQEGVGGYTF. The CDR3 DNA reads TGTGCCAGCAGCCAAGAGGGTGTGGGCGGCTACACCTTC.

The rearrangement uses TRBV27 and TRBJ2-5; weak D call: TRBD2 (7 bases). The CDR3 covers 17 residues. Germline V lookup: CDR1 MNHEY, CDR2 SMNVEV (reference sequence). V lost 4 bases, J lost 7 bases, and 25 bases lay in between. CDR3 protein: CASSSPGGGEAGTTQYF. Here the CDR3 DNA reads TGTGCCAGCAGTTCACCTGGAGGGGGGGAGGCAGGGACGACCCAGTACTTC.

The rearrangement uses TRBV19 and TRBJ2-2; D perhaps matches TRBD1 (5 bases). The V gene lost 7 bases and the J gene lost 3 bases, with 9 bases spanning the gap. This CDR3 region has 13 residues. From germline, CDR1 is LNHDA and CDR2 SQIVND (reference sequence). CDR3 coding DNA: TGTGCCAGTACCAGACAGTACACCGGGGAGCTGTTTTTT. Amino acids: CASTRQYTGELFF.

The chain carries TRBV5-4 and TRBJ1-1; 7 nucleotides agree with TRBD1. After removal of 4 bases from V and 5 bases from J, the junction contained 11 bases not matched to a gene. From germline, CDR1 is SGHNT and CDR2 YYREEE (reference sequence). This CDR3 contains 15 residues. This CDR3 is CASSPKTGERTEAFF. DNA of the CDR3: TGTGCCAGCAGCCCGAAAACAGGGGAACGGACTGAAGCTTTCTTT.